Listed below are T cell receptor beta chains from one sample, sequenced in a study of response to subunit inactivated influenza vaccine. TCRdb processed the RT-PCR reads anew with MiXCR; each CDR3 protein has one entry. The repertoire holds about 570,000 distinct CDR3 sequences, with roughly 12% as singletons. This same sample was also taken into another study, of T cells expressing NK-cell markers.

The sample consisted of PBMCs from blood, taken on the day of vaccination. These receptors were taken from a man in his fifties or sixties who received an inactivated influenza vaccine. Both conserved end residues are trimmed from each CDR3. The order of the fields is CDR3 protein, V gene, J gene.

ASSYAMNYGYT	TRBV6-2/TRBV6-3	TRBJ1-2
ASSQVGRANYGYT	TRBV4-3	TRBJ1-2
ASSRWTGENTIY	TRBV14	TRBJ1-3
ASTEQGHEQY	TRBV5-1	TRBJ2-7
ASSFSTNYGYT	TRBV6-2/TRBV6-3	TRBJ1-2
ASRTGTSDEQY	TRBV12-3/TRBV12-4	TRBJ2-7
ASSQAQWVSEAF	TRBV14	TRBJ1-1
SAGTGGSGELF	TRBV29-1	TRBJ2-2
ATSDTGQATDTQY	TRBV24-1	TRBJ2-3
ASTRTGVEQY	TRBV12-3/TRBV12-4	TRBJ2-7
ASSQELRPQETQY	TRBV4-1	TRBJ2-5
ASSHLRDSPLH	TRBV14	TRBJ1-6
ASSPGTTNQETQY	TRBV7-9	TRBJ2-5
ASRRVYEQF	TRBV6-2/TRBV6-3	TRBJ2-1
ASSLTSGSAYEQY	TRBV7-9	TRBJ2-7
SARDLKRSSYNEQF	TRBV20-1	TRBJ2-1
ASSQDRITGTQETQY	TRBV3-1	TRBJ2-5
ASSPLDRRYGYT	TRBV19	TRBJ1-2
ASSHFRDTQETQY	TRBV3-1	TRBJ2-5
ASTLGPQRGEQY	TRBV7-9	TRBJ2-7
ASSRTSGQQETQY	TRBV7-2	TRBJ2-5
ASSPTPDRYSSSGANVLT	TRBV27	TRBJ2-6
ASSHVDTQY	TRBV3-1	TRBJ2-3
ASQPSGAYNEQF	TRBV2	TRBJ2-1
ASSPRFRTSGPSEQF	TRBV7-6	TRBJ2-1
ASSFTRTGGGEKLF	TRBV7-9	TRBJ1-4
ASSVAPERSYEQY	TRBV9	TRBJ2-7
ATSDPQATGANVLT	TRBV24-1	TRBJ2-6
ASSPDRASNQPQH	TRBV18	TRBJ1-5
ASTLDRVQY	TRBV12-3/TRBV12-4	TRBJ2-7
ASSLGGGGRETQY	TRBV5-8	TRBJ2-5
ASTLGLAGLNEQF	TRBV28	TRBJ2-1
ASSQNRGGGEQY	TRBV14	TRBJ2-7
ASQHRGGNEKLF	TRBV28	TRBJ1-4
ATSRDYTGVYEQY	TRBV15	TRBJ2-7